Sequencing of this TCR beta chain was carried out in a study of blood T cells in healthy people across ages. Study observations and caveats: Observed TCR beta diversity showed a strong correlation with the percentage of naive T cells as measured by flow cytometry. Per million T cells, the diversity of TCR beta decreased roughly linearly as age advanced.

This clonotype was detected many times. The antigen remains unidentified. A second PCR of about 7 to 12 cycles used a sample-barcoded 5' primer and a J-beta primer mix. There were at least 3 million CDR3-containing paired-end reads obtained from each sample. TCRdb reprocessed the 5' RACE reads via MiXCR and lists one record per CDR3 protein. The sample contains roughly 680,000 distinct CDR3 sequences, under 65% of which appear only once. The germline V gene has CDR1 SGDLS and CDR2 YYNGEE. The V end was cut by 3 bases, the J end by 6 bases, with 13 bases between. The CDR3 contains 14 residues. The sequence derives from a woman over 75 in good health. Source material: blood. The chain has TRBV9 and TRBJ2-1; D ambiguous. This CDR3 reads CASSEESSFNEQFF. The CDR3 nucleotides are TGTGCCAGCAGCGAAGAAAGCAGCTTCAATGAGCAGTTCTTC.